These T cell receptor beta chains were read from a single sample in a study of shared clonotypes between healthy human individuals. TCRdb's copy holds only in-frame clones and misses some; the assay was immunoSEQ multiplex PCR. The sample yields a few million clones, approximately 90% seen once. The source material was naive CD4+ T cells sorted from blood. These receptor sequences come from a man aged 18-30 years in good health. Both conserved end residues are part of each CDR3. D genes are given only for firm matches. Where a row states a size, it is once, few, many or the class of an expanded clone; other rows omit it.

v_gene	d_gene	abundance	j_gene	CDR3nt	CDR3aa
TRBV10-3	.	.	TRBJ2-1	TGTGCCATCAGTGACTCTGGCTTTCGGGGGAATGAGCAGTTCTTC	CAISDSGFRGNEQFF
TRBV28	TRBD1	.	TRBJ2-7	TGTGCCAGCAGTTTTGGGGGACAGGGCAACTCCTACGAGCAGTACTTC	CASSFGGQGNSYEQYF
TRBV7-6	.	.	TRBJ2-1	TGTGCCAGCACCGCGCGGTGGGCGGGAAACAATGAGCAGTTCTTC	CASTARWAGNNEQFF
TRBV18	.	.	TRBJ1-1	TGTGCCAGCTCACCCCAAGGACCACACGGGGCTTTCTTT	CASSPQGPHGAFF
TRBV6-1	.	.	TRBJ1-1	TGTGCCAGCAGTGAAGCCCACACTAAAGAAGCTTTCTTT	CASSEAHTKEAFF
TRBV28	.	few	TRBJ1-6	TGTGCCAGCACCCTTCGGGACACAAATTCACCCCTCCACTTT	CASTLRDTNSPLHF
TRBV10-3	TRBD1	.	TRBJ2-7	TGTGCCATCAGTGAGACAGGGGGCGGCTCCTACGAGCAGTACTTC	CAISETGGGSYEQYF
TRBV7-9	.	.	TRBJ1-2	TGTGCCAGCAGCGCCGTCTCCAGGGGCGGCTACACCTTC	CASSAVSRGGYTF
TRBV29-1	.	.	TRBJ2-3	TGCAGCGTTGAAGCATCGGGGCGAGATACGCAGTATTTT	CSVEASGRDTQYF
TRBV11-2	.	.	TRBJ2-5	TGTGCCAGCAGACGAGGGTTAGAGACCCAGTACTTC	CASRRGLETQYF
TRBV7-2	TRBD2	.	TRBJ2-4	TGTGCCAGCAGCTTAGATCTAGCGGGAGGGCCTCGGAACATTCAGTACTTC	CASSLDLAGGPRNIQYF
TRBV30	TRBD1	.	TRBJ2-3	TGTGCCCGGATAGGACAGGGAGGCACAGATACGCAGTATTTT	CARIGQGGTDTQYF
TRBV6-5	TRBD1	once	TRBJ1-2	TGTGCCAGCAGCCGGGACAGCCACTATGGCTACACCTTC	CASSRDSHYGYTF
TRBV6-1	.	.	TRBJ2-7	TGTGCCAGCAGTGGATACGAGCAGTACTTC	CASSGYEQYF
TRBV6-1	TRBD2	.	TRBJ2-5	TGTGCCAGCAGTGGACTAGCGGGGGGGCTAGAGACCCAGTACTTC	CASSGLAGGLETQYF
TRBV10-1	TRBD2	.	TRBJ2-5	TGCGCCAGCAGTGACGACGGGACTAGCGGAAAAGAGACCCAGTACTTC	CASSDDGTSGKETQYF
TRBV7-9	TRBD1	.	TRBJ2-3	TGTGCCAGCAGCTTCGGACAGGGCGGCACAGATACGCAGTATTTT	CASSFGQGGTDTQYF
TRBV19	.	.	TRBJ2-5	TGTGCCAGTAGTATAGACGGCAGGGGTAGTCCGGAGACCCAGTACTTC	CASSIDGRGSPETQYF
TRBV7-2	.	.	TRBJ1-3	TGTGCCAGCAGCTTAAGGCCTGGCTCTGGAAACACCATATATTTT	CASSLRPGSGNTIYF
TRBV7-2	TRBD2	.	TRBJ2-2	TGTGCCAGCAGCTCCCCTAGCGGATACACCGGGGAGCTGTTTTTT	CASSSPSGYTGELFF
TRBV12-2	.	.	TRBJ1-2	TGTGCAAGTCGCTCAACCGGGACCTTCTATGGCTACACCTTC	CASRSTGTFYGYTF
TRBV19	TRBD1	.	TRBJ2-2	TGTGCCAGTAGTATACAGGGGGCTGGTACCGGGGAGCTGTTTTTT	CASSIQGAGTGELFF